This TCR beta chain originates from a study of lymphopenia after photon versus proton radiotherapy. Germline CDR1 reads MDHEN; CDR2 reads SYDVKM. The CDR3 has 13 amino acids. Trimming took 3 bases from V and 7 from J, leaving 13 bases between them. The method was immunoSEQ multiplex PCR; TCRdb's version includes in-frame clones alone and lacks a portion of them. The sample contains 10,000 to 15,000 clones, about 90% of which appear only once. The receptor was derived from a man aged 55 to 70 with pancreatic cancer. The sequencing used peripheral blood, collected from a patient treated with proton-based radiotherapy. The V and J genes are TRBV28 and TRBJ2-7, with D tentatively TRBD1 or TRBD2 (5 bases each). The CDR3 sequence is CASSFGTRGEQYF. DNA of the CDR3: TGTGCCAGCAGTTTCGGGACCCGGGGTGAGCAGTACTTC.